This T cell receptor (beta chain) was sequenced in a study of T-cell memory formation after mild COVID-19. TCRdb analysed the 5' RACE reads with MiXCR anew, one entry per CDR3 protein. The top ten hold approximately 20% of the sample, which has roughly 250,000 distinct CDR3 sequences, 16% seen once. Study results and limitations: The second-wave clones peaking on day 37 were not confirmed as SARS-CoV-2-specific.

Worth noting for this clonotype: Its cognate antigen is unknown.

The CDR3 covers 15 residues. V trimming: 6 bases; J trimming: 6 bases; junction bases outside the gene matches: 7. Germline assignment: CDR1 LGHDT and CDR2 YNNKEL (reference sequence). The clonotype originates from a young man who had mild COVID-19 (a few samples of this study predate the infection). Cell type and time point are not known. The sample consisted of PBMCs or a T cell subset sorted from them (not recorded which). The chain uses TRBV3-1 and TRBJ2-2; 10 nucleotides align to TRBD1. CDR3 region: CASRKRDRGAGELFF. CDR3 bases: TGTGCCAGCAGGAAACGGGACAGGGGAGCCGGGGAGCTGTTTTTT.